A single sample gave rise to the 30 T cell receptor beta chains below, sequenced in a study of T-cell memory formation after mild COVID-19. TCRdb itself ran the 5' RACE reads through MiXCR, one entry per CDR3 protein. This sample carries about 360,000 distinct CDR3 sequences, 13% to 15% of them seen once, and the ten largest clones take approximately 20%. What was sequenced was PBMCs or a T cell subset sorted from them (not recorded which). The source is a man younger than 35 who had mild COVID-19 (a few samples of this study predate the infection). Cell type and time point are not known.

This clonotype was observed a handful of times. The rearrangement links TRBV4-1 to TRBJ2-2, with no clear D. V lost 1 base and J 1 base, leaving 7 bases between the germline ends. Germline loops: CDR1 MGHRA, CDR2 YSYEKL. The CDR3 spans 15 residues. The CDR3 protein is CASSQAALNTGELFF. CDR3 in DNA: TGCGCCAGCAGCCAAGCGGCGCTGAACACCGGGGAGCTGTTTTTT.

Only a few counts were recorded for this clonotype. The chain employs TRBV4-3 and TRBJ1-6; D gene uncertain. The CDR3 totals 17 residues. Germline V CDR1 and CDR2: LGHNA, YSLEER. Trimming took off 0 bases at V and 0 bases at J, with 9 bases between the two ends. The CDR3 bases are TGCGCCAGCAGCCAAGAGTCGGTCAGCTCCTATAATTCACCCCTCCACTTT. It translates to CASSQESVSSYNSPLHF.

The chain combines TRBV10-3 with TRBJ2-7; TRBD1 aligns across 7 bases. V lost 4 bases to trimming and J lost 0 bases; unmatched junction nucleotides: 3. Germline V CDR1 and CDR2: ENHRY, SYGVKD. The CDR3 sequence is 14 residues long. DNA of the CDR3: TGTGCCATCAGTGGACAGGGAAGCTCCTACGAGCAGTACGTC. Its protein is CAISGQGSSYEQYV.

CDR3 protein: CASSFQGTGRNIQYF. The CDR3 nucleotides are TGCGCCAGCAGCTTCCAGGGGACAGGGCGAAACATTCAGTACTTC. The V gene is TRBV5-1, the J gene TRBJ2-4; TRBD1 agrees at 9 bases. V lost 2 bases, J lost 6 bases, and 6 bases stayed unmatched. Germline CDR1 and CDR2: SGHRS and YFSETQ. CDR3 length: 15 residues.

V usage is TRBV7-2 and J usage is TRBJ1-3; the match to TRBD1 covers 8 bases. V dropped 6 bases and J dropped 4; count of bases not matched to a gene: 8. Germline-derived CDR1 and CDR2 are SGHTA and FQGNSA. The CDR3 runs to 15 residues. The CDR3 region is CASSRPGGAGNTIYF. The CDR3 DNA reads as TGTGCCAGCAGTCGTCCAGGGGGCGCCGGAAACACCATATATTTT.

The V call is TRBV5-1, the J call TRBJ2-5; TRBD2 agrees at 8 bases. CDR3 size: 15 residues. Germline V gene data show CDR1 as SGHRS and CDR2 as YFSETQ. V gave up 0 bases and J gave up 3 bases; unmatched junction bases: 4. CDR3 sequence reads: CASSLGTAGEETQYF. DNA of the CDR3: TGCGCCAGCAGCTTGGGGACAGCGGGGGAAGAGACCCAGTACTTC.

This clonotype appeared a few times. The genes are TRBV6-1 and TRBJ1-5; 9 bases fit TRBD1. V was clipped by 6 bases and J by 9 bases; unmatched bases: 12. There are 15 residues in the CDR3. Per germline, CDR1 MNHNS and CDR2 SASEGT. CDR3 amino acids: CASSETPGQGPPQHF. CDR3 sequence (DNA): TGTGCCAGCAGCGAGACCCCGGGACAGGGTCCGCCCCAGCATTTT.

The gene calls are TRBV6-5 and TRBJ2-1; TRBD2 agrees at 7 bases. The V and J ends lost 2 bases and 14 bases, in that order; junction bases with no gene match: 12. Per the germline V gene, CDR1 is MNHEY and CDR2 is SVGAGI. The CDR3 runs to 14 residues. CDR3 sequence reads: CASSYSGEGNGEFF. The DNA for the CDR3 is TGTGCCAGCAGTTACAGCGGGGAGGGGAATGGGGAGTTCTTC.

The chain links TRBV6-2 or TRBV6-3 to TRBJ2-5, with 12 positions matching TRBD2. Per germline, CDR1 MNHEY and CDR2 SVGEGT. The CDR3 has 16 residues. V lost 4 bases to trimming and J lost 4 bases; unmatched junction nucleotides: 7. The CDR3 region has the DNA TGTGCCAGCAGTTCACCTAGCGGGGGGGCCGGAGAGACCCAGTACTTC. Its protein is CASSSPSGGAGETQYF.

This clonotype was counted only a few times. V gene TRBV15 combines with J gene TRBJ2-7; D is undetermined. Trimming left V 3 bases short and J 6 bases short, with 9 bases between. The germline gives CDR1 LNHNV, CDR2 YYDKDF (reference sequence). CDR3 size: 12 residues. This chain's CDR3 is CATSSDGPEQYF. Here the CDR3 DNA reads TGTGCCACCAGCAGTGATGGTCCCGAGCAGTACTTC.

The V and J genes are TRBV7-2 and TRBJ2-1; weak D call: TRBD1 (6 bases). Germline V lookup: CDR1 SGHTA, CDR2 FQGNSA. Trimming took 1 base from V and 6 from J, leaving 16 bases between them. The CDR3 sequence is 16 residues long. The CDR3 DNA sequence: TGTGCCAGCAGCTTAGGGGGGCAGGGCAGGTTCAATGAGCAGTTCTTC. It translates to CASSLGGQGRFNEQFF. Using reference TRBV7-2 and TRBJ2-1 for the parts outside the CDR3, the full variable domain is GAGVSQSPSNKVTEKGKDVELRCDPISGHTALYWYRQSLGQGLEFLIYFQGNSAPDKSGLPSDRFSAERTGGSVSTLTIQRTQQEDSAVYLCASSLGGQGRFNEQFFGPGTRLTVL.

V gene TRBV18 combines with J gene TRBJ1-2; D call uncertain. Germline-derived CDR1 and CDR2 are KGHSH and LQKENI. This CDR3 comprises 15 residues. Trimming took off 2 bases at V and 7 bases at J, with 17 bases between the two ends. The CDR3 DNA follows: TGTGCCAGCTCACCAAGCGGTCTGTCCTGGGCTGGCTACACCTTC. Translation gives CASSPSGLSWAGYTF.

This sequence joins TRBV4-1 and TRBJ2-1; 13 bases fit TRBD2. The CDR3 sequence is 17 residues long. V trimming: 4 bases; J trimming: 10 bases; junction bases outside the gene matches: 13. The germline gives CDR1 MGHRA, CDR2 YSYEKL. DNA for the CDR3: TGCGCCAGCAGCCCCCCGGGACTAGCGGGGCCCCAGGGAGAGCAGTTCTTC. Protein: CASSPPGLAGPQGEQFF.

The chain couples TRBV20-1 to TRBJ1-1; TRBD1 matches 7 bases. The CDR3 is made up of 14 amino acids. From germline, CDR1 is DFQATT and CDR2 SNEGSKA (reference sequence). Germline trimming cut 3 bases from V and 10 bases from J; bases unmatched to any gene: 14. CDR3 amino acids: CSARRDSLGDSAFF. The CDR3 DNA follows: TGCAGTGCTAGGAGGGACAGCTTAGGGGATTCAGCTTTCTTT.

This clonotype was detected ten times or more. CDR3 residues: CSVAVSGANVLTF. CDR3 sequence (DNA): TGCAGCGTTGCGGTTTCTGGGGCCAACGTCCTGACTTTC. The V gene is TRBV29-1, the J gene TRBJ2-6; D is undetermined. CDR1 is SQVTM and CDR2 is ANQGSEA in the germline V gene. Trimming removed 4 bases from V and 1 base from J, with 5 bases in between. The CDR3 runs 13 residues.

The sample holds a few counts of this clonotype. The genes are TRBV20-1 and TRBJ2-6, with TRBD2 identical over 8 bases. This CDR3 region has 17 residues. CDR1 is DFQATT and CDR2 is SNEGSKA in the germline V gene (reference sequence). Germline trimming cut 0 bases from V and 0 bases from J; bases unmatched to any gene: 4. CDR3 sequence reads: CSAREAGGDSGANVLTF. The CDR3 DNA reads TGCAGTGCTAGAGAGGCGGGAGGAGACTCTGGGGCCAACGTCCTGACTTTC.

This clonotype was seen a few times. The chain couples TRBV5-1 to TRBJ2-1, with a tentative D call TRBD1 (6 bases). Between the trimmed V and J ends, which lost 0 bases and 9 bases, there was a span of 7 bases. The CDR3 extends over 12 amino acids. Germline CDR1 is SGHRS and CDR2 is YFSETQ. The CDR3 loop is CASSLGRGEQFF. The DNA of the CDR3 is TGCGCCAGCAGCTTGGGCAGGGGTGAGCAGTTCTTC.

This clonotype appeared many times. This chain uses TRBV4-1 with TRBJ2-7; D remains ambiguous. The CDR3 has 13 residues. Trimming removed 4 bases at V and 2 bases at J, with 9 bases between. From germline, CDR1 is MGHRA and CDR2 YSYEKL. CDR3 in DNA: TGCGCCAGCAGCCTACGATTAGCCTACGAGCAGTACGTC. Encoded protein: CASSLRLAYEQYV.

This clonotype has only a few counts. CDR3 region: CSARPPGRGKTGELFF. CDR3 in DNA: TGCAGTGCTAGACCTCCGGGGAGGGGAAAAACCGGGGAGCTGTTTTTT. V is TRBV20-1 and J is TRBJ2-2; 7 positions match TRBD2. In germline, CDR1 is DFQATT, CDR2 SNEGSKA (reference sequence). V trimming: 2 bases; J trimming: 5 bases; junction bases outside the gene matches: 11. This CDR3 region has 16 residues.

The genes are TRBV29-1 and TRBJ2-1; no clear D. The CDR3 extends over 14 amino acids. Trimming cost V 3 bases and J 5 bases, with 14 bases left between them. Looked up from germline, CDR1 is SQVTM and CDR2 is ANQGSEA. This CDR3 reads CSVDNSRYNNEQFF. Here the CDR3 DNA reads TGCAGCGTTGATAACAGCCGGTACAACAATGAGCAGTTCTTC.

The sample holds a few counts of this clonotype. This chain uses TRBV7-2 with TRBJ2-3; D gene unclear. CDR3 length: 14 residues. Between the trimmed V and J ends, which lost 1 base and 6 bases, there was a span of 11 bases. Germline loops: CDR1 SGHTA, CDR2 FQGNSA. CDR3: CASSLEPSRDTQYF. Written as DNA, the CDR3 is TGTGCCAGCAGCTTAGAGCCCTCGCGGGATACGCAGTATTTT.

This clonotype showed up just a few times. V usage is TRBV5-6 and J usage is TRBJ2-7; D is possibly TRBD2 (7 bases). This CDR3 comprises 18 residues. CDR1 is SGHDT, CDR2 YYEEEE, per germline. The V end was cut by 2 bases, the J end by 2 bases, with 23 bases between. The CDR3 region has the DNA TGTGCCAGCAGCTTATTAGGGGGGGGACTTGGACTTACCTACGAGCAGTACTTC. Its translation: CASSLLGGGLGLTYEQYF.

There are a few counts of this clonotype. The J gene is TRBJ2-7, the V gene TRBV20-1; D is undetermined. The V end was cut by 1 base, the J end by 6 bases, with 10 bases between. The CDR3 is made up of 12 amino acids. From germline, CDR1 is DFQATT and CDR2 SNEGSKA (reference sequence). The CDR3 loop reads CSARGYPSEQYV. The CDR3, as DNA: TGCAGTGCTAGAGGGTATCCGTCCGAGCAGTACGTC.

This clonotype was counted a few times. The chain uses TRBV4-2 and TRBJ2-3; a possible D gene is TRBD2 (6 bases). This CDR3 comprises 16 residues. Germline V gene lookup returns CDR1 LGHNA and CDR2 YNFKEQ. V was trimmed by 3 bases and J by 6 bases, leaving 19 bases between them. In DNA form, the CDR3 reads TGTGCCAGCAGCCATGGGGGGAGCAGGGTCGTGGATACGCAGTATTTT. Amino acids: CASSHGGSRVVDTQYF.

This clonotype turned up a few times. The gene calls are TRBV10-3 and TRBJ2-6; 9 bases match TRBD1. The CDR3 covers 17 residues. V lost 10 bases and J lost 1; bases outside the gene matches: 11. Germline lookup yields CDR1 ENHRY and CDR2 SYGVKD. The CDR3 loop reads CATEPGQGRSGANVLTF. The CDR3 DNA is TGTGCCACCGAACCGGGACAGGGCCGATCTGGGGCCAACGTCCTGACTTTC.

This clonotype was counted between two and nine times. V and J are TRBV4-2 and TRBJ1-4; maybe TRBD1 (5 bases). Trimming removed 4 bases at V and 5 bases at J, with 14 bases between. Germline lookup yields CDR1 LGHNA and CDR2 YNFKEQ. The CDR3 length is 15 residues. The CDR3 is CASSRDRERNEKLFF. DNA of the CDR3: TGTGCCAGCAGCCGGGACCGGGAACGCAATGAAAAACTGTTTTTT.

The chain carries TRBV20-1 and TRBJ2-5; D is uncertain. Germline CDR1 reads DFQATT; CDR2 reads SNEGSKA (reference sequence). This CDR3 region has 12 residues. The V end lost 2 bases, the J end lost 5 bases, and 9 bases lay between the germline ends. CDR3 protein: CSARRLGETQYF. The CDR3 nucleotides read TGCAGTGCTAGACGGTTGGGGGAGACCCAGTACTTC.

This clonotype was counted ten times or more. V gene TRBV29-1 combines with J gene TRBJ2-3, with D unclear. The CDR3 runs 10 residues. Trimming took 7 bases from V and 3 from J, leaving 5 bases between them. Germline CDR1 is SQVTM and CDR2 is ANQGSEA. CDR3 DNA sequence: TGCAGCGCTGAGACAGATACGCAGTATTTT. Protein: CSAETDTQYF.

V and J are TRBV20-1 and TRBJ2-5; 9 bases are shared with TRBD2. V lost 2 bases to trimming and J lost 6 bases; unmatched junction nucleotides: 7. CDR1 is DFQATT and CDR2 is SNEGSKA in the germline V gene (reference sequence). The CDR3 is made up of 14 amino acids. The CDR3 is CSARLAGGPKTQYF. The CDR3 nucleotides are TGCAGTGCTAGACTCGCGGGGGGGCCGAAGACCCAGTACTTC.

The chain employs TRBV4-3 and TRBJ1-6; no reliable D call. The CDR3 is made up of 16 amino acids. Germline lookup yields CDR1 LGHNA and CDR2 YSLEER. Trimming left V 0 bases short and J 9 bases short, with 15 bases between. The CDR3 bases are TGCGCCAGCAGCCAAGATGTACGGAATCTGGTTTCACCCCTCCACTTT. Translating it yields CASSQDVRNLVSPLHF.